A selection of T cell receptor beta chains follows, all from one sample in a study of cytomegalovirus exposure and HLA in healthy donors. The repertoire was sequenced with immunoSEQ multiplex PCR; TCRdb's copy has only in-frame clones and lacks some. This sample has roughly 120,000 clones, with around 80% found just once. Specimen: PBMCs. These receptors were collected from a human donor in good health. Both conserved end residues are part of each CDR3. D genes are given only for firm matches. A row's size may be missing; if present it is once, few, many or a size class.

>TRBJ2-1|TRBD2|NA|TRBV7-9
TGTGCCAGCAGCTTAGTACTAGCGGGGGGTGATGAGCAGTTCTTC
CASSLVLAGGDEQFF
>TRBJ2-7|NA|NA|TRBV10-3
TGTGCCATCAGTGGGGCAGGGGCGCCCGAGCAGTACTTC
CAISGAGAPEQYF
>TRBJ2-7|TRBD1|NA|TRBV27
TGTGCCACGCGAGATGGGACAGGAGGCCTTTGGTACGAGCAGTACTTC
CATRDGTGGLWYEQYF
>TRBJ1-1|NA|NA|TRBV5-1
TGCGCCAGCAGCTTTTCGATAGCGAGTAGTTACACTGAAGCTTTCTTT
CASSFSIASSYTEAFF
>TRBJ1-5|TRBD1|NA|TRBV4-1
TGCGCCAGCAGCCAAGATGGGACAGGGTTGTTTCAGCCCCAGCGTTTT
CASSQDGTGLFQPQRF
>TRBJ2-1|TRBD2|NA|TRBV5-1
TGCGCCAGCAGCTTGAACGAGCGGGGGGTTCCAGATTATGAGCAGTTCTTC
CASSLNERGVPDYEQFF
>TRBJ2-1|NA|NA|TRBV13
TGTGCCAGCCACGGGGGGCCTTTTGGCAATGAGCAGTTCTTC
CASHGGPFGNEQFF
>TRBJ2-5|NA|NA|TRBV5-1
TGCGCCAGCAGCCTTCGCGTGCCAAATCAAGAGACCCAGTACTTC
CASSLRVPNQETQYF
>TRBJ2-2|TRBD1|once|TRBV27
TGTGCCAGCAGTCTTTCAGGGGGCAGTATCACCGGGGAGCTGTTTTTT
CASSLSGGSITGELFF
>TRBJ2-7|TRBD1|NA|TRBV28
TGTGCCAGCAGCTCCGGACAGGGCGATGAGCAGTACTTC
CASSSGQGDEQYF
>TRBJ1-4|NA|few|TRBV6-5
TGTGCCAGCAGTCCCGCTTCCCCCATCTCGGGAAAACTGTTTTTT
CASSPASPISGKLFF
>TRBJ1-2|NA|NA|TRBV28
TGTGCCAGCAGTTTAATCCTCACCGGCTATGGCTACACCTTC
CASSLILTGYGYTF
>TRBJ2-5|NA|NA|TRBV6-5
TGTGCCAGCAGTTCCCAAGACGGGAAAGAGACCCAGTACTTC
CASSSQDGKETQYF
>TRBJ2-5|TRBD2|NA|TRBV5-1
TGCGCCAGCAGCCCTGTTCTCGCGGGGGGGCAAGAGACCCAGTACTTC
CASSPVLAGGQETQYF
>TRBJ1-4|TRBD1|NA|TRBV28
TGTGCCAGCAGTTCGGGACAGCCAAAAGAAAAACTGTTTTTT
CASSSGQPKEKLFF
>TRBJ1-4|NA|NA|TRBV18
TGTGCCAGCTCTGATAGGAGTAATGAAAAACTGTTTTTT
CASSDRSNEKLFF
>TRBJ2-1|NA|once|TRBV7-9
TGTGCCAGCTTTGGGGGGGGCGCGTCCTACAATGAGCAGTTCTTC
CASFGGGASYNEQFF
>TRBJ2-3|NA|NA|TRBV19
TGTGCCAGTAGTAATCGCCTGCCTAACACAGATACGCAGTATTTT
CASSNRLPNTDTQYF
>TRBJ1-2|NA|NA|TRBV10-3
TGTGCCATCAGTGGGCCGACGGGGAAGGGTGGCTACACCTTC
CAISGPTGKGGYTF
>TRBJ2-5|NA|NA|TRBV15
TGTGCCACCAGCAGAATTGGAGGGTACCAAGAGACCCAGTACTTC
CATSRIGGYQETQYF
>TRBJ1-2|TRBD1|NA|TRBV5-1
TGCGCCAGCAGCAGTGGGACAGGATCTAACTATGGCTACACCTTC
CASSSGTGSNYGYTF
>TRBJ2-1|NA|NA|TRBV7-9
TGTGCCAGCAGCTCCCTCTGGGCGGGGTTTACCGATGAGCAGTTCTTC
CASSSLWAGFTDEQFF
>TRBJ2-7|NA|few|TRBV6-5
TGTGCCAGTTCGTCCGGGACACCTTACGAGCAGTACTTC
CASSSGTPYEQYF
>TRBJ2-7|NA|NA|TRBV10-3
TGTGCCATTCGACAGGATTCCTACGAGCAGTACTTC
CAIRQDSYEQYF
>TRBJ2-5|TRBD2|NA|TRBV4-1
TGCGCCAGCAGCCCCCCGGGGCTAGCGGGGACCTCGGAGCAGTACTTC
CASSPPGLAGTSEQYF
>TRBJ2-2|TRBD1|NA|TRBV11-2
TGTGCCAGCAGCCTTAACGGACAGGGAGGCACCGGGGAGCTGTTTTTT
CASSLNGQGGTGELFF
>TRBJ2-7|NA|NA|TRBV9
TGTGCCAGCAGCGTAGGGGAACGGGGGGCGCGGTACGAGCAGTACTTC
CASSVGERGARYEQYF
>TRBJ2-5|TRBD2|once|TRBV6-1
TGTGCCAGCAGTATTTACATGACTAGCCGGGAGACCCAGTACTTC
CASSIYMTSRETQYF
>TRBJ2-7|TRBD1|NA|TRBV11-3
TGTGCCAGCAGCTCCTCCGGGACAGGGGACGAGCAGTACTTC
CASSSSGTGDEQYF
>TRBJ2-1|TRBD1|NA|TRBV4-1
TGCGCCAGCAGCCTAGGACAGGGGTACTACAATGAGCAGTTCTTC
CASSLGQGYYNEQFF
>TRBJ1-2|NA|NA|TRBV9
TGTGCCAGCAGCGTACGGTCCGGAGCTAACTATGGCTACACCTTC
CASSVRSGANYGYTF
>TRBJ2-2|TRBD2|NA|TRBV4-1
TGCGCCAGCAGCCTGGAAGCGGGGGGCCCCGGGGAGCTGTTTTTT
CASSLEAGGPGELFF
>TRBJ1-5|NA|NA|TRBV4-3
TGCGCCAGCAGCCAGGACTTTGGGCCCCAGCATTTT
CASSQDFGPQHF
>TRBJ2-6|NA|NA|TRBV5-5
TGTGCCAGCAGCTTGTCATCAGGGGACGCAGGGGGGGCCAACGTCCTGACTTTC
CASSLSSGDAGGANVLTF
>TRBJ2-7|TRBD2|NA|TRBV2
TGTGCCAGCCTGAGTGGAGCGGGGGGTCTCTCCTACGAGCAGTACTTC
CASLSGAGGLSYEQYF
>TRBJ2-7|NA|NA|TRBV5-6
TGTGCCAGCAGCGCGGACTGGCTCGGGTACGAGCAGTACTTC
CASSADWLGYEQYF
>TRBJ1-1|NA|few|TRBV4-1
TGCGCCAGCTCCGGGCCATTAAGGGGGACTGAAGCTTTCTTT
CASSGPLRGTEAFF
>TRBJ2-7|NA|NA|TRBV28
TGTGCCAGCAGGGAGGGATACGAGCAGTACTTC
CASREGYEQYF
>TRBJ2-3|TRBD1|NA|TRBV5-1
TGCGCCAGCAGCTTGGCCAGGACAGGGGGCCGCACAGATACGCAGTATTTT
CASSLARTGGRTDTQYF
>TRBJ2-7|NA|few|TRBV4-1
TGCGCCAGCAGCCAAGATATTGTGGCAGGGGGGAGCTACGAGCAGTACTTC
CASSQDIVAGGSYEQYF
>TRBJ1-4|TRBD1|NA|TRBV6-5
TGTGCCAGCAGGGACAGGGCCGGCGAAAAACTGTTTTTT
CASRDRAGEKLFF
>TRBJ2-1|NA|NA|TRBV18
TGTGCCAGCTCACCAACGATCCAGGACAATGAGCAGTTCTTC
CASSPTIQDNEQFF
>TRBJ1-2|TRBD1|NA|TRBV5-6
TGTGCCAGCAGTCCCGTGGACAGGGTGGGCTATGGCTACACCTTC
CASSPVDRVGYGYTF
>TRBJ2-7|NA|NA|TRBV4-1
TGCGCCAGCAGCCAAGATGGAGCCGCCCTTTCCCTGGAGCAGTACTTC
CASSQDGAALSLEQYF
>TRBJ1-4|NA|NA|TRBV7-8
TGTGCCAGCAGCTTTTGGGCCCAAAATGAAAAACTGTTTTTT
CASSFWAQNEKLFF
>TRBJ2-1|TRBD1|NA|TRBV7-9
TGTGCCAGCAGCGCAGGGACAGGGGGCATCTACAATGAGCAGTTCTTC
CASSAGTGGIYNEQFF
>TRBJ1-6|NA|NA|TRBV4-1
TGCGCCAGCAGCCATGTCGGCCTAGGTTCACCCCTCCACTTT
CASSHVGLGSPLHF
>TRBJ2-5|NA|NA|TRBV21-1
TGTGCCAGCAGCAAGGCTCGGACTAGCGGGGGAGAAGAGACCCAGTACTTC
CASSKARTSGGEETQYF
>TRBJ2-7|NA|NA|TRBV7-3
TGTGCCAGCAGCTTAAGGGGCGGAAACTCCTACGAGCAGTACTTC
CASSLRGGNSYEQYF
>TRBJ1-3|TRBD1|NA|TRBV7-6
TGTGCCAGCAGCTCAAATGACTACAGGGGTTCCTCTGGAAACACCATATATTTT
CASSSNDYRGSSGNTIYF
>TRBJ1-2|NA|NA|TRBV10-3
TGTGCCATCAGTGATGGTGTTTCGGGCTATGGCTACACCTTC
CAISDGVSGYGYTF
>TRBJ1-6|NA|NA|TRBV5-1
TGCGCCAGCAGCTTGAGCGGGGATTCACCCCTCCACTTT
CASSLSGDSPLHF